These T cell receptor beta chains were read from a single sample in a study of shared clonotypes between healthy human individuals. Some clones are missing from TCRdb's copy, which holds only in-frame ones; the method was immunoSEQ multiplex PCR. The sample has around 2.1 million clones; approximately 94% are singletons. The sample consisted of naive CD8+ T cells from PBMCs. All receptors derive from a man aged 18 to 30 in good health. Some clones in this sample may be carry-over from other donors' samples. The CDR3 runs from the conserved cysteine through the conserved F or W. Each record gives: J gene, D gene, V gene, clone size, CDR3 protein, CDR3 DNA. D genes are given only for firm matches. Size tells how often a clone was seen (once, few, many) or the class of an expanded clone, and some rows leave it out.

J gene: TRBJ2-1; D gene: NA; V gene: TRBV19; clone size: NA; CDR3 protein: CASIENNEQFF; CDR3 DNA: TGTGCCAGTATTGAGAACAATGAGCAGTTCTTC
J gene: TRBJ2-5; D gene: NA; V gene: TRBV7-3; clone size: NA; CDR3 protein: CASSRGGEETQYF; CDR3 DNA: TGTGCCAGCAGCCGCGGTGGGGAAGAGACCCAGTACTTC
J gene: TRBJ1-4; D gene: NA; V gene: TRBV27; clone size: once; CDR3 protein: CASRGFLNEKLFF; CDR3 DNA: TGTGCCAGCAGGGGGTTTTTAAATGAAAAACTGTTTTTT
J gene: TRBJ2-7; D gene: TRBD2; V gene: TRBV27; clone size: NA; CDR3 protein: CASSANGLAGAYEQYF; CDR3 DNA: TGTGCCAGCAGTGCCAACGGACTAGCGGGAGCCTACGAGCAGTACTTC
J gene: TRBJ1-5; D gene: NA; V gene: TRBV5-8; clone size: NA; CDR3 protein: CASSLYAAPLNQPQHF; CDR3 DNA: TGTGCCAGCAGCTTGTATGCGGCCCCGCTAAATCAGCCCCAGCATTTT
J gene: TRBJ2-7; D gene: NA; V gene: TRBV18; clone size: NA; CDR3 protein: CASSPPTGSPDEQYF; CDR3 DNA: TGTGCCAGCTCACCACCCACCGGGTCCCCTGACGAGCAGTACTTC
J gene: TRBJ2-3; D gene: NA; V gene: TRBV29-1; clone size: NA; CDR3 protein: CSGNGGSADTQYF; CDR3 DNA: TGCAGCGGTAATGGGGGTAGCGCAGATACGCAGTATTTT
J gene: TRBJ1-5; D gene: NA; V gene: TRBV5-5; clone size: NA; CDR3 protein: CASSLDRSNQPQHF; CDR3 DNA: TGTGCCAGCAGCCTAGACCGAAGCAATCAGCCCCAGCATTTT
J gene: TRBJ1-1; D gene: NA; V gene: TRBV7-8; clone size: NA; CDR3 protein: CASSLPRTGNTEAFF; CDR3 DNA: TGTGCCAGCAGCTTACCAAGGACGGGGAACACTGAAGCTTTCTTT
J gene: TRBJ1-1; D gene: TRBD1; V gene: TRBV7-9; clone size: NA; CDR3 protein: CASSLTGGPEAFF; CDR3 DNA: TGTGCCAGCAGCTTAACAGGGGGCCCTGAAGCTTTCTTT
J gene: TRBJ2-1; D gene: NA; V gene: TRBV14; clone size: once; CDR3 protein: CASSQEIGWGNPENEQFF; CDR3 DNA: TGTGCCAGCAGCCAAGAAATCGGGTGGGGGAATCCGGAGAATGAGCAGTTCTTC
J gene: TRBJ2-5; D gene: NA; V gene: TRBV2; clone size: NA; CDR3 protein: CASSEMEETQYF; CDR3 DNA: TGTGCCAGCAGTGAAATGGAAGAGACCCAGTACTTC
J gene: TRBJ2-5; D gene: NA; V gene: TRBV7-9; clone size: NA; CDR3 protein: CASSFQSGRGIETQYF; CDR3 DNA: TGTGCCAGCAGCTTCCAATCCGGCAGAGGTATAGAGACCCAGTACTTC
J gene: TRBJ2-7; D gene: NA; V gene: TRBV27; clone size: NA; CDR3 protein: CASSLIPTSSEQYF; CDR3 DNA: TGTGCCAGCAGTTTAATCCCAACTAGCAGCGAGCAGTACTTC
J gene: TRBJ2-7; D gene: TRBD1; V gene: TRBV15; clone size: NA; CDR3 protein: CATSSRDSSYEQYF; CDR3 DNA: TGTGCCACCAGCAGCCGGGACAGCTCCTACGAGCAGTACTTC
J gene: TRBJ2-5; D gene: TRBD1; V gene: TRBV27; clone size: NA; CDR3 protein: CASMGQGEETQYF; CDR3 DNA: TGTGCCAGCATGGGACAGGGGGAAGAGACCCAGTACTTC
J gene: TRBJ1-5; D gene: TRBD1; V gene: TRBV27; clone size: NA; CDR3 protein: CASSQTGSLQPQHF; CDR3 DNA: TGTGCCAGCAGTCAGACAGGGAGTCTTCAGCCCCAGCATTTT